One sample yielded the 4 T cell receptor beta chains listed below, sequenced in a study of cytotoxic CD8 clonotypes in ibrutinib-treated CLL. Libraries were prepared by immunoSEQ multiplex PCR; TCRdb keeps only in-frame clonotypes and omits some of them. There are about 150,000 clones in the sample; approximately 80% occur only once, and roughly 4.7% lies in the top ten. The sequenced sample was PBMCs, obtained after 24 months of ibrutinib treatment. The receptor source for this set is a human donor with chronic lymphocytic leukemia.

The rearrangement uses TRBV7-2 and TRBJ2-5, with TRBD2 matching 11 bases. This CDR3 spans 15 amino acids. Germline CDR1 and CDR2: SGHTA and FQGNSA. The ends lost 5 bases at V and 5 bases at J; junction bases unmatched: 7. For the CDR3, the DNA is TGTGCCAGCAGCCAACTAGCGGGAGAGGGGGAGACCCAGTACTTC. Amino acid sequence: CASSQLAGEGETQYF.

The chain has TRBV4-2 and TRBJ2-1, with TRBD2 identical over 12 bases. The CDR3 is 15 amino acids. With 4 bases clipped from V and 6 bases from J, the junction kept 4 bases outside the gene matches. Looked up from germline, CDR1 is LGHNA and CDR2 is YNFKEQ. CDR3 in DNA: TGTGCCAGCAGCCCTCGGACTAGCGGGGCCAATGAGCAGTTCTTC. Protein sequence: CASSPRTSGANEQFF.

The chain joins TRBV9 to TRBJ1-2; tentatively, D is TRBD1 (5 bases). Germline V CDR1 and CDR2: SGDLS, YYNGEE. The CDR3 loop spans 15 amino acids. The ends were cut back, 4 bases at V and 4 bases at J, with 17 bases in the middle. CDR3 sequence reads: CASSQGGEQPYGYTF. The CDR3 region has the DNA TGTGCCAGCAGCCAGGGTGGAGAGCAGCCCTATGGCTACACCTTC.

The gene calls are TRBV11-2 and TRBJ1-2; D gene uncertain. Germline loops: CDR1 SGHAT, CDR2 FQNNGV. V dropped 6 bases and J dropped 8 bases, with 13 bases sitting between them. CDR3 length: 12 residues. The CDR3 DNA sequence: TGTGCCAGCAGTCTTGGACGAACGGGCTACACCTTC. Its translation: CASSLGRTGYTF.